Presented here are 6 T cell receptor beta chains from one specimen sequenced in a study of cytomegalovirus exposure and HLA in healthy donors. Use of 60 Vbeta and 13 Jbeta primers characterized the PCR. TCRdb keeps only in-frame clones here, not all; method: immunoSEQ multiplex PCR. Here the sample spans about 65,000 clones, about 72% being singletons. Sample: PBMCs. The receptor source for this set is a girl aged 5 to 17 in good health and CMV-seropositive.

This chain uses TRBV7-2 with TRBJ2-3; tentative D call: TRBD2 (6 bases). Trimming took off 5 bases at V and 2 bases at J, with 20 bases between the two ends. CDR1 is SGHTA and CDR2 is FQGNSA in the germline V gene. The CDR3 consists of 17 residues. The CDR3 DNA reads as TGTGCCAGCAGCCCACGGCAGGGAGGAGGGATCACAGATACGCAGTATTTT. This codes for CASSPRQGGGITDTQYF.

This clone was recorded only once. The chain employs TRBV5-6 and TRBJ2-5, with TRBD1 as a possible D gene (5 bases). The CDR3 totals 17 residues. CDR1 and CDR2 from the germline V gene are SGHDT and YYEEEE. Trimming shortened V by 0 bases and J by 2 bases, and 17 bases separated the two germline ends. CDR3: CASSLVRVEPAQETQYF. In DNA form, the CDR3 reads TGTGCCAGCAGCTTGGTCAGGGTGGAGCCGGCACAAGAGACCCAGTACTTC. Supplemented by reference TRBV5-6 and TRBJ2-5, the full variable domain reads DAGVTQSPTHLIKTRGQQVTLRCSPKSGHDTVSWYQQALGQGPQFIFQYYEEEERQRGNFPDRFSGHQFPNYSSELNVNALLLGDSALYLCASSLVRVEPAQETQYFGPGTRLLVL.

The chain joins TRBV5-1 to TRBJ1-2; D ambiguous. Looked up from germline, CDR1 is SGHRS and CDR2 is YFSETQ. Trimming removed 0 bases from V and 3 bases from J, with 6 bases in between. This CDR3 has 13 amino acids. The chain's CDR3 is CASSLAPDYGYTF. The DNA of the CDR3 is TGCGCCAGCAGCTTGGCGCCGGACTATGGCTACACCTTC.

The rearrangement joins TRBV2 to TRBJ2-2, with 9 positions matching TRBD2. Germline CDR1 is SNHLY and CDR2 is FYNNEI. CDR3 length: 16 amino acids. V lost 0 bases to trimming and J lost 5 bases; unmatched junction nucleotides: 4. CDR3 bases: TGTGCCAGCAGTGAAGCTATAGCGGGAGCGACCGGGGAGCTGTTTTTT. Translation: CASSEAIAGATGELFF. Full variable domain (remainder filled in from reference TRBV2 and TRBJ2-2): EPEVTQTPSHQVTQMGQEVILRCVPISNHLYFYWYRQILGQKVEFLVSFYNNEISEKSEIFDDQFSVERPDGSNFTLKIRSTKLEDSAMYFCASSEAIAGATGELFFGEGSRLTVL.

DNA of the CDR3: TGTGCCAGCACGAAAGGGGGCGATGGCTACACCTTC. Encoded protein: CASTKGGDGYTF. The V gene is TRBV6-5, the J gene TRBJ1-2, with TRBD1 matching 7 bases. This CDR3 region has 12 residues. The germline V gene encodes CDR1 MNHEY and CDR2 SVGAGI. The V segment lost 7 bases and the J segment 6 bases; nucleotides outside the gene matches: 5.

This chain links TRBV7-9 with TRBJ2-7, with TRBD1 identical over 12 bases. Looked up from germline, CDR1 is SEHNR and CDR2 is FQNEAQ (reference sequence). The CDR3 sequence is 16 residues long. V lost 4 bases to trimming and J lost 5 bases; unmatched junction nucleotides: 9. CDR3 residues: CASSWGQGASPDEQYF. The CDR3 DNA follows: TGTGCCAGCAGCTGGGGACAGGGGGCGTCCCCCGACGAGCAGTACTTC.